The 8 T cell receptor beta chains reported below all come from one sample, sequenced in a study of T-cell reconstitution after alpha-beta-depleted transplantation in children (dated by TCRdb to the mid-2010s). The library was made by PCR. The data were produced on an Illumina HiSeq 2500. TCR library preparation used molecular barcoding, with unique molecular identifiers applied to normalize quantification of the TCRbeta repertoire. TCRdb reran the public reads through fastp at Q25 and MiXCR, keeping productive beta chains. Entries that share a CDR3 protein sequence are merged under the most common genes and DNA. Within this sample are about 200,000 distinct CDR3 sequences, with 13% to 15% of them counted one time only. The ten largest account for about 13% of the sample. The sequencing here drew on PBMCs from the stem cell graft donor, taken from the stem cell graft. The receptors originated from a human donor who donated a stem cell graft to a child with acute lymphoblastic leukemia.

The sample holds many counts of this clonotype. This chain uses TRBV6-5 with TRBJ2-1, with 12 bases fitting TRBD2. Germline CDR1 is MNHEY and CDR2 is SVGAGI. The length of the CDR3 is 16 residues. The J segment lost 7 bases and the V segment lost 3 bases, leaving 7 bases of the junction unmatched. In DNA form, the CDR3 reads TGTGCCAGCAGTTATTCCGGACTAGCGGGATCAAATGAGCAGTTCTTC. Translated: CASSYSGLAGSNEQFF.

This clonotype was seen many times. This chain connects TRBV5-1 to TRBJ1-2; D remains ambiguous. Germline assignment: CDR1 SGHRS and CDR2 YFSETQ. The germline V and J ends were trimmed by 0 bases and 4 bases, with 10 bases remaining between them. The CDR3 has 14 amino acids. The CDR3 is CASSLGDELYGYTF. CDR3 sequence (DNA): TGCGCCAGCAGCTTGGGGGATGAACTCTATGGCTACACCTTC. The complete variable domain, with remaining parts taken from reference TRBV5-1 and TRBJ1-2, reads KAGVTQTPRYLIKTRGQQVTLSCSPISGHRSVSWYQQTPGQGLQFLFEYFSETQRNKGNFPGRFSGRQFSNSRSEMNVSTLELGDSALYLCASSLGDELYGYTFGSGTRLTVV.

This clonotype was counted at least ten times. For the CDR3, the DNA is TGTGCCAGCAGCTTGTCGGTTGACATTCAGTACTTC. Residues: CASSLSVDIQYF. This sequence joins TRBV11-3 and TRBJ2-4; no reliable D call. CDR1 and CDR2 (germline): SGHNT, YENEEA. The CDR3 runs to 12 residues. Trimming pared 3 bases from V and 8 bases from J, leaving 8 bases between.

This clonotype was counted at least ten times. This chain joins TRBV10-3 and TRBJ2-5; no clear D gene. The length of the CDR3 is 13 residues. V lost 4 bases and J 2 bases, leaving 8 bases between the germline ends. The germline gives CDR1 ENHRY, CDR2 SYGVKD. This CDR3 reads CAISGAVQETQYF. In nucleotides, the CDR3 is TGTGCCATCAGTGGGGCCGTTCAAGAGACCCAGTACTTC.

This clonotype appeared many times. The chain joins TRBV6-5 to TRBJ2-3; 8 bases match TRBD2. CDR1 and CDR2 (germline): MNHEY, SVGAGI. The V segment lost 2 bases and the J segment 5 bases; nucleotides outside the gene matches: 12. The CDR3 has 17 amino acids. The DNA of the CDR3 is TGTGCCAGCAGTTACGCCCAGAGCGGGGGAGGGTTAGATACGCAGTATTTT. Its translation is CASSYAQSGGGLDTQYF.

This clonotype was seen ten or more times. J is TRBJ2-7 and V is TRBV12-3 or TRBV12-4; possibly TRBD1 for D (6 bases). This CDR3 has 14 residues. Trimming left V 6 bases short and J 0 bases short, with 12 bases between. This CDR3 reads CASRKGQSSYEQYF. CDR3 coding DNA: TGTGCCAGCAGAAAAGGACAGAGCTCCTACGAGCAGTACTTC.

This clonotype has a count of ten or more. The chain joins TRBV6-2 or TRBV6-3 to TRBJ2-5; 8 positions match TRBD2. CDR1 and CDR2 from the germline V gene are MNHEY and SVGEGT. This CDR3 has 17 amino acids. With 5 bases clipped from V and 6 bases from J, the junction kept 17 bases outside the gene matches. The CDR3 bases are TGTGCCAGCAGTAGAGGGAGAGCGGGAGCCGGTTCGAAGACCCAGTACTTC. Translated: CASSRGRAGAGSKTQYF.

This clonotype occurred many times. This chain links TRBV7-8 with TRBJ2-1; no definite D call. CDR1 and CDR2 from the germline V gene are SGHVS and FQNEAQ. The CDR3 runs 15 residues. Trimming took off 5 bases at V and 4 bases at J, with 15 bases between the two ends. The CDR3, as DNA: TGTGCCAGCAGCCTCTCACGGTCGTTGTACAATGAGCAGTTCTTC. Translation gives CASSLSRSLYNEQFF.